This entry features one T cell receptor beta chain sequence. The record originates from a study of blood T cell repertoires in COVID-19. Sequenced by immunoSEQ multiplex PCR; TCRdb stores in-frame clones only, minus some. The table lists 300,000 to 400,000 clones, roughly 90% of them singletons, with more than 0.9% in the top ten. Germline assignment: CDR1 LGHNT and CDR2 FRNRAP. This CDR3 is 15 amino acids long. Trimming left V 7 bases short and J 0 bases short, with 15 bases between. The chain employs TRBV12-5 and TRBJ1-1; perhaps TRBD1 as D (6 bases). The sample comprised PBMCs or T cells enriched from blood (not recorded which). The clonotype comes from a woman aged 25 to 39 with acute COVID-19. CDR3 residues: CASVVNRDVNTEAFF. For the CDR3, the DNA is TGTGCTAGTGTCGTAAACAGGGACGTGAACACTGAAGCTTTCTTT.